These 13 T cell receptor beta chains were all obtained from the same sample, sequenced in a study of T cell changes during pregnancy in multiple sclerosis. Sequencing was performed with immunoSEQ multiplex PCR; in TCRdb, only in-frame clones are kept and a portion is missing. Among fewer than 90,000 clones listed, 94% were seen once. The sample consisted of peripheral blood, taken after pregnancy. All receptors derive from a female donor in good health, enrolled as a control in a pregnancy study.

The chain has TRBV25-1 and TRBJ1-2, with TRBD1 matching 8 bases. The V segment lost 6 bases and the J segment 4 bases; nucleotides outside the gene matches: 10. The CDR3 totals 15 residues. CDR1 is MGHDK, CDR2 SYGVNS, per germline. The DNA of the CDR3 is TGTGCCAGCAGCGATACAGGGGGGCCGACCTATGGCTACACCTTC. This codes for CASSDTGGPTYGYTF.

This chain joins TRBV27 and TRBJ2-3; 11 positions agree with TRBD2. The CDR3 is 16 amino acids. Germline CDR1 and CDR2: MNHEY and SMNVEV (reference sequence). The junction had 11 bases not matched to a gene; V was cut back by 7 bases and J by 5 bases. DNA of the CDR3: TGTGCCAGCACTGGGACTAGCGGTTGGGGGGTAGATACGCAGTATTTT. This gives the protein CASTGTSGWGVDTQYF.

The rearrangement uses TRBV18 and TRBJ1-3; D perhaps matches TRBD1 (5 bases). This CDR3 has 15 amino acids. V lost 3 bases, J lost 0 bases, and 9 bases lay in between. CDR1 is KGHSH and CDR2 is LQKENI in the germline V gene. CDR3 in DNA: TGTGCCAGCTCACCCCAAAGGGGCTCTGGAAACACCATATATTTT. This gives the protein CASSPQRGSGNTIYF.

The chain links TRBV19 to TRBJ1-4; 9 positions agree with TRBD1. Germline-derived CDR1 and CDR2 are LNHDA and SQIVND (reference sequence). The CDR3 has 17 residues. The V gene end was trimmed by 4 bases and the J gene end by 7 bases; junction bases not matched to a gene: 13. DNA of the CDR3: TGTGCCAGTAGTAACCCCGGACAGGGGAGAAGTGGTGAAAAACTGTTTTTT. Protein product: CASSNPGQGRSGEKLFF.

V and J are TRBV6-1 and TRBJ2-1; the D gene is possibly TRBD2 (7 bases). CDR1 is MNHNS and CDR2 is SASEGT in the germline V gene. The CDR3 has 16 amino acids. V was cut by 3 bases and J by 8 bases, with 20 bases left in between. CDR3 loop: CASSDRVRGAGDEQFF. In DNA, the CDR3 is TGTGCCAGCAGTGATCGTGTTCGGGGGGCCGGGGATGAGCAGTTCTTC.

The rearrangement joins TRBV4-1 to TRBJ2-7, with TRBD2 matching 8 bases. V gave up 1 base and J gave up 2 bases; unmatched junction bases: 10. Germline values: CDR1 MGHRA, CDR2 YSYEKL. CDR3 length equals 17 residues. Here the CDR3 reads CASSQGPGGGAAYEQYF. CDR3 nucleotides: TGCGCCAGCAGCCAAGGACCGGGGGGGGGCGCTGCCTACGAGCAGTACTTC.

Only one count was recorded for this clone. The chain carries TRBV14 and TRBJ2-3; weak D call: TRBD1 (5 bases). CDR3 size: 16 residues. CDR1 and CDR2 (germline): SGHDN, FVKESK. V was trimmed by 1 base and J by 3 bases, leaving 14 bases between them. The CDR3 DNA sequence: TGTGCCAGCAGCCAAGCTCAGGGAAAATGGACAGATACGCAGTATTTT. Translated, it gives CASSQAQGKWTDTQYF.

The V gene is TRBV23-1, the J gene TRBJ2-2, with TRBD1 matching over 9 bases. TRBV23-1 is an ORF; its function is uncertain. The CDR3 extends over 17 amino acids. V was pared by 7 bases and J by 5 bases, with 14 bases of the junction left unmatched. This chain's CDR3 is CASTESRDRVFTGELFF. The CDR3, as DNA: TGCGCCAGCACGGAATCCCGGGACAGGGTTTTTACCGGGGAGCTGTTTTTT.

The chain is built from TRBV28 and TRBJ2-1; TRBD2 matches at 15 bases. CDR1 is MDHEN, CDR2 SYDVKM, per germline. J gave up 0 bases and V 6 bases, and 6 bases lay outside the gene matches. The CDR3 contains 18 residues. The CDR3 sequence: CASSSGTSGRISYNEQFF. The CDR3 DNA follows: TGTGCCAGCAGCTCCGGGACTAGCGGGAGGATCTCCTACAATGAGCAGTTCTTC.

The chain links TRBV2 to TRBJ1-5; D unresolved. V lost 6 bases and J lost 6, with 12 bases in between. Per germline, CDR1 SNHLY and CDR2 FYNNEI. The CDR3 extends over 13 amino acids. The CDR3 sequence: CASRLGKVQPQHF. In nucleotides, the CDR3 is TGTGCCAGCAGACTAGGGAAGGTTCAGCCCCAGCATTTT.

The rearrangement uses TRBV7-8 and TRBJ2-5, with 7 bases that match TRBD2. Germline CDR1 is SGHVS and CDR2 is FQNEAQ. CDR3 size: 15 residues. V gave up 1 base and J gave up 1 base; unmatched junction bases: 3. CDR3 DNA: TGTGCCAGCAGCTTAGGATGGGGGGGCCAAGAGACCCAGTACTTC. Its protein product is CASSLGWGGQETQYF.

The chain couples TRBV11-3 to TRBJ2-1; TRBD1 agrees at 8 bases. CDR3 size: 14 residues. The junction had 2 bases not matched to a gene; V was cut back by 4 bases and J by 3 bases. Per germline, CDR1 SGHNT and CDR2 YENEEA. CDR3 region: CASSSGTGYNEQFF. The CDR3 coding sequence is TGTGCCAGCAGCTCGGGGACAGGCTACAATGAGCAGTTCTTC.

The rearrangement joins TRBV30 to TRBJ1-4; 7 bases fit TRBD1. V shed 5 bases, J shed 7 bases, and the junction held 7 bases outside the gene matches. The CDR3 runs to 13 residues. The germline V gene encodes CDR1 GTSNPN and CDR2 SVGIG (reference sequence). CDR3 DNA: TGTGCCTGGGCAAACAGGGGTAGTGAAAAACTGTTTTTT. This gives the protein CAWANRGSEKLFF.